This T cell receptor (beta chain) was identified in a study of T cell repertoires in cytomegalovirus infection. General study findings and limits: Within the response measured ex vivo, HLA-C-restricted CMV-specific TCR beta clonotypes were dominant.

TCRdb re-called the reads through MiXCR, storing one row per CDR3 protein. Among approximately 110,000 distinct CDR3 sequences listed, about 30% were seen once. On this clonotype: Its cognate antigen is unknown.

The sample in question was CD8+ T cells from cultured PBMCs, obtained from culture after CMV antigen stimulation. This TCR derives from a human donor in good health (CMV status not recorded). Some clones in this sample may be carry-over from other donors' samples.

The CDR3 bases are TGTGCCACCAGCAGTCCGTCGGGGGGCCCTCAGGATACGCAGTATTTT. Its protein product is CATSSPSGGPQDTQYF. The rearrangement joins TRBV15 to TRBJ2-3, with D perhaps TRBD2 (7 bases). Germline CDR1 LNHNV, CDR2 YYDKDF (reference sequence). This CDR3 comprises 16 residues. V lost 3 bases, J lost 6 bases, and 19 bases lay in between. Filled out from reference TRBV15 and TRBJ2-3, the complete variable domain reads DAMVIQNPRYQVTQFGKPVTLSCSQTLNHNVMYWYQQKSSQAPKLLFHYYDKDFNNEADTPDNFQSRRPNTSFCFLDIRSPGLGDTAMYLCATSSPSGGPQDTQYFGPGTRLTVL.